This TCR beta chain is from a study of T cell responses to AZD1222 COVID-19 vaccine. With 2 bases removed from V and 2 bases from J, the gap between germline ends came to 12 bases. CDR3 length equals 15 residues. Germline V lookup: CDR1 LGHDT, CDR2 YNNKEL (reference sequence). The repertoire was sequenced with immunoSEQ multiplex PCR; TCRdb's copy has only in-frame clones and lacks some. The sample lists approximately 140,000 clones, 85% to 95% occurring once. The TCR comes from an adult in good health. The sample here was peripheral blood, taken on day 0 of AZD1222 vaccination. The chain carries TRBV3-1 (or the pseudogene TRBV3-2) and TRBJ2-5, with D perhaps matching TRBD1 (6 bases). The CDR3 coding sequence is TGTGCCAGCAGCCAATTCCAGGGGCCGCAAGAGACCCAGTACTTC. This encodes CASSQFQGPQETQYF.